These 2 T cell receptor beta chains were sequenced from one sample in a study of T cell responses to AZD1222 COVID-19 vaccine. Sequencing used immunoSEQ multiplex PCR; TCRdb keeps in-frame clones, though not all of them. The sample has approximately 170,000 clones, around 88% seen once. The sample here was peripheral blood, taken 28 days after the second AZD1222 dose. The receptor source for this set is an adult who received the AZD1222 COVID-19 vaccine.

The V and J genes are TRBV14 and TRBJ1-2; D unresolved. V dropped 4 bases and J dropped 7 bases, with 16 bases sitting between them. Germline V gene sequence: CDR1 SGHDN, CDR2 FVKESK. The CDR3 totals 14 residues. The DNA for the CDR3 is TGTGCCAGCAGCCGCGAATCCCCCTTAAGTGGCTACACCTTC. This sequence encodes CASSRESPLSGYTF.

The chain employs TRBV3-1 (or the pseudogene TRBV3-2) and TRBJ2-7; 7 nucleotides line up with TRBD1. Germline loops: CDR1 LGHDT, CDR2 YNNKEL (reference sequence). Trimming removed 0 bases from V and 2 bases from J; junction bases left unmatched: 7. This CDR3 spans 16 amino acids. The CDR3, as DNA: TGTGCCAGCAGCCAAGACCGGACAGGTTTTACCTACGAGCAGTACTTC. This sequence encodes CASSQDRTGFTYEQYF.